This T cell receptor beta chain was captured in a study of patients and donors after allogeneic stem cell transplantation. This CDR3 comprises 17 residues. Germline V gives CDR1 SGHRS, CDR2 YFSETQ. The V end was cut by 3 bases, the J end by 2 bases, with 20 bases between. This clonotype was detected a few times. Each CDR3 protein gets one entry after TCRdb re-called the RT-PCR reads with MiXCR. The table records about a million distinct CDR3 sequences, about a sixth of them present only once. The source is a human donor who was either an allogeneic HSCT recipient or a stem cell or donor lymphocyte infusion donor (not recorded which). It is not recorded whose cells these are; they may come from a transplant donor. This chain links TRBV5-1 with TRBJ1-1; a weak D match, TRBD1 (6 bases). Input material: blood, either unsorted or a sorted T cell fraction (not recorded which). CDR3 DNA sequence: TGCGCCAGCAGCTCTGACAGGTCCCGAAGGGGAAACACTGAAGCTTTCTTT. Its translation is CASSSDRSRRGNTEAFF.